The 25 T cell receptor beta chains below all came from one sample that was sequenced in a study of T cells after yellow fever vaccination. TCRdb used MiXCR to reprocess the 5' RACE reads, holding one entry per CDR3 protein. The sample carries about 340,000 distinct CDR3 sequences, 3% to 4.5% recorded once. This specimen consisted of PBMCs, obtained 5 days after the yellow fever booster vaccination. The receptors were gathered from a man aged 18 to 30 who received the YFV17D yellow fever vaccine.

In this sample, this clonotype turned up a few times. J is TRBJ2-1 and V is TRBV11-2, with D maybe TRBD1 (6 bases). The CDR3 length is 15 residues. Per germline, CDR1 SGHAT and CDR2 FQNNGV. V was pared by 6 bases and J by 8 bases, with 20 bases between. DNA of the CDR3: TGTGCCAGCAGTTTGTCCTTCACAGGGACGGATGAGCAGTTCTTC. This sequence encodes CASSLSFTGTDEQFF.

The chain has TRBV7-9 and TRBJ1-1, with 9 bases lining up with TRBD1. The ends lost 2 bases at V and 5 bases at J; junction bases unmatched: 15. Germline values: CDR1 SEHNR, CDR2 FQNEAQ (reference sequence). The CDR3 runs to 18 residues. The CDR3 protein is CASSLNPQGARRITEAFF. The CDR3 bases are TGTGCCAGCAGCTTAAACCCACAGGGGGCCCGAAGGATTACTGAAGCTTTCTTT.

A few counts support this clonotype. This chain's CDR3 is CASRLGGDRVGNIQYF. Here the CDR3 DNA reads TGTGCAAGTCGCTTAGGGGGTGACAGGGTTGGAAACATTCAGTACTTC. This chain uses TRBV12-2 with TRBJ2-4; the table calls TRBD1, which could not be checked here. TRBV12-2 corresponds to a pseudogene. The CDR3 runs to 16 residues.

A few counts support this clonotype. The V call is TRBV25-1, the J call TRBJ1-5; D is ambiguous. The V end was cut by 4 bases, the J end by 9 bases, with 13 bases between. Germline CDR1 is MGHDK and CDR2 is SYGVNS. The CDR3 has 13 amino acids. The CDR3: CASSGGGFRPQHF. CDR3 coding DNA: TGTGCCAGCAGTGGAGGTGGTTTTCGGCCCCAGCATTTT.

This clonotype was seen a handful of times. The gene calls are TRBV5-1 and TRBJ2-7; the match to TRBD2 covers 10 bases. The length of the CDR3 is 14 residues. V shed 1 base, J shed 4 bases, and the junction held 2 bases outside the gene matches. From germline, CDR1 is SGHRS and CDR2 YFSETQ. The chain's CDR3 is CASSLTSGVYEQYF. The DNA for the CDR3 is TGCGCCAGCAGCTTGACTAGCGGGGTTTACGAGCAGTACTTC. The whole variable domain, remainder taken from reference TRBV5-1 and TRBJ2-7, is KAGVTQTPRYLIKTRGQQVTLSCSPISGHRSVSWYQQTPGQGLQFLFEYFSETQRNKGNFPGRFSGRQFSNSRSEMNVSTLELGDSALYLCASSLTSGVYEQYFGPGTRLTVT.

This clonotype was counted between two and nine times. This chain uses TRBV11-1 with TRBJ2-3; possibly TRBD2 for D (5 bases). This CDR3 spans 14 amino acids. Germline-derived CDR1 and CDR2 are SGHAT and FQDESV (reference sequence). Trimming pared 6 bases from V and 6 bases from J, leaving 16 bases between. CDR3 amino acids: CASRLSALADTQYF. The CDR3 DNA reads TGTGCCAGCAGGCTATCGGCGCTAGCTGATACGCAGTATTTT.

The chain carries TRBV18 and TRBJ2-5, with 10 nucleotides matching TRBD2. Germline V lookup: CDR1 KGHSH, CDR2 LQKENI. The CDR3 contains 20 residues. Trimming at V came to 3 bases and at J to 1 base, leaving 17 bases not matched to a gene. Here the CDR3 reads CASSPLYRRRSGGSQETQYF. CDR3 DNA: TGTGCCAGCTCACCCCTCTATCGGAGACGTAGCGGGGGGTCCCAAGAGACCCAGTACTTC.

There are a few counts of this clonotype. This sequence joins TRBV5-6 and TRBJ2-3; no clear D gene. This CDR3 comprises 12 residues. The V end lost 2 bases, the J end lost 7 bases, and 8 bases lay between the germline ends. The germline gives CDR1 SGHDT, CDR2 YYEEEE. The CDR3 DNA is TGTGCCAGCAGCTTTTCTGGCCATACGCAGTATTTT. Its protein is CASSFSGHTQYF.

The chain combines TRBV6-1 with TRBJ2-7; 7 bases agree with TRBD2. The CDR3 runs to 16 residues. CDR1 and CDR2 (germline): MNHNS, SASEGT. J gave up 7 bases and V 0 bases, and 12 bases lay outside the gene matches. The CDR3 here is CASSEAGSGVGLEQYF. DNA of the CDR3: TGTGCCAGCAGTGAAGCGGGAAGCGGGGTGGGTCTGGAGCAGTACTTC.

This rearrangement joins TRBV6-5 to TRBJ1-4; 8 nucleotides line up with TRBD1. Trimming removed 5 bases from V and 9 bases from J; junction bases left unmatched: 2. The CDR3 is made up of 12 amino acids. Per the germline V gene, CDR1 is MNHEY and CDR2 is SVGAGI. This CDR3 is CASSRTGKKLFF. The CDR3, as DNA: TGTGCCAGCAGTCGGACAGGGAAAAAACTGTTTTTT.

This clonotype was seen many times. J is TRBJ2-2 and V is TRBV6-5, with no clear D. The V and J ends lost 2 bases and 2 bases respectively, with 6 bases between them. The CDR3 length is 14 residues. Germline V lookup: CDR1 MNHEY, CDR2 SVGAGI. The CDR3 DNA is TGTGCCAGCAGTTACGGTCTAAACACCGGGGAGCTGTTTTTT. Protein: CASSYGLNTGELFF.

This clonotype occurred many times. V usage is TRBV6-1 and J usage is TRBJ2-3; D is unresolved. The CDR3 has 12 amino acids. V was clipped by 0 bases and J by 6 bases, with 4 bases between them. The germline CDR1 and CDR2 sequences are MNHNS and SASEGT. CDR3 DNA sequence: TGTGCCAGCAGTGAAGCGGATGATACGCAGTATTTT. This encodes CASSEADDTQYF.

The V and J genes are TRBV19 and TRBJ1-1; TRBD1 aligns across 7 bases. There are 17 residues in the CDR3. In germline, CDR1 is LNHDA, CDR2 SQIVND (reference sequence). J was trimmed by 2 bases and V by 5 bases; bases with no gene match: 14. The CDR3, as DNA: TGTGCCAGTAGTTCAGGGGGTCCCCCCGACTTAAACACTGAAGCTTTCTTT. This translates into CASSSGGPPDLNTEAFF.

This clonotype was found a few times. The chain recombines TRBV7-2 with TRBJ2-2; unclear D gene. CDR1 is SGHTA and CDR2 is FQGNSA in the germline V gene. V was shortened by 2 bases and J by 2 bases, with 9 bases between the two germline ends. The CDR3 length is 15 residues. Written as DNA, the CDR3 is TGTGCCAGCAGCTTATACCGGGTTAACACCGGGGAGCTGTTTTTT. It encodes CASSLYRVNTGELFF.

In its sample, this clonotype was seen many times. The CDR3 DNA reads TGCGCCAGCAGAGGGGCACGCCAGTACACAGATACGCAGTATTTT. The encoded protein is CASRGARQYTDTQYF. The chain combines TRBV5-1 with TRBJ2-3; maybe TRBD1 (5 bases). V lost 5 bases and J 2 bases, leaving 15 bases between the germline ends. This CDR3 spans 15 amino acids. Per germline, CDR1 SGHRS and CDR2 YFSETQ.

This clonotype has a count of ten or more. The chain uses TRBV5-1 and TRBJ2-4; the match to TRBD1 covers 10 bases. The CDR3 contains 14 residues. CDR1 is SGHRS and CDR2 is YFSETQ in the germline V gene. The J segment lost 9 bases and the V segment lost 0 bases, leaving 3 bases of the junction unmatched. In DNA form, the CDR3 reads TGCGCCAGCAGCTTGGACGGGGACAGGGGCATTCAGTACTTC. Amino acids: CASSLDGDRGIQYF. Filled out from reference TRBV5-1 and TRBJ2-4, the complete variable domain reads KAGVTQTPRYLIKTRGQQVTLSCSPISGHRSVSWYQQTPGQGLQFLFEYFSETQRNKGNFPGRFSGRQFSNSRSEMNVSTLELGDSALYLCASSLDGDRGIQYFGAGTRLSVL.

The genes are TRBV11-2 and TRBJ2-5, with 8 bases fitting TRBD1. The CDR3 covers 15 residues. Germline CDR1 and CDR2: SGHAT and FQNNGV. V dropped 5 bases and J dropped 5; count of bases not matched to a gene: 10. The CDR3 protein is CASSTRTGNMETQYF. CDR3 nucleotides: TGTGCCAGCAGCACCCGGACAGGGAATATGGAGACCCAGTACTTC.

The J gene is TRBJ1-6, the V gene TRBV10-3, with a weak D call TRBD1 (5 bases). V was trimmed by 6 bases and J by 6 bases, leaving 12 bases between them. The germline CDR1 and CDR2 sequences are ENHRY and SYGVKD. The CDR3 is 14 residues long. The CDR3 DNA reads TGTGCCATCAGGGACCGGGACGGTAATTCACCCCTCCACTTT. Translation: CAIRDRDGNSPLHF.

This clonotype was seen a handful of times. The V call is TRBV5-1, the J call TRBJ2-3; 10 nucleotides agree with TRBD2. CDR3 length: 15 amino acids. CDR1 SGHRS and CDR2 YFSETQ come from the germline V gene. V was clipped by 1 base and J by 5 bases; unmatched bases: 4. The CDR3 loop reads CASSLLAGVGDTQYF. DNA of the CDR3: TGCGCCAGCAGCTTGCTAGCGGGGGTAGGAGATACGCAGTATTTT.

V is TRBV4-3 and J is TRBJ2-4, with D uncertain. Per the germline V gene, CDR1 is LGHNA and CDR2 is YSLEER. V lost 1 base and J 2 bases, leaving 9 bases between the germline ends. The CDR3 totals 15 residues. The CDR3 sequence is CASSQAGGPKNIQYF. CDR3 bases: TGCGCCAGCAGCCAAGCGGGCGGTCCCAAAAACATTCAGTACTTC.

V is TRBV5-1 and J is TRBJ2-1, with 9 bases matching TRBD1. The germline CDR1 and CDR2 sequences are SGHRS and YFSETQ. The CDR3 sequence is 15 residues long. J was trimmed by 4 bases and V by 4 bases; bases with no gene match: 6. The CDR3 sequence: CASSTRQGGYNEQFF. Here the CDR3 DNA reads TGCGCCAGCAGCACCCGACAGGGGGGATACAATGAGCAGTTCTTC.

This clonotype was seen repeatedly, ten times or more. The CDR3 DNA follows: TGTGCCAGCTCAGCGGTATCGGAGACCCAGTACTTC. Amino acids: CASSAVSETQYF. The chain links TRBV18 to TRBJ2-5; no definite D call. There are 12 residues in the CDR3. V was clipped by 5 bases and J by 5 bases, with 9 bases between them. The germline CDR1 and CDR2 sequences are KGHSH and LQKENI.

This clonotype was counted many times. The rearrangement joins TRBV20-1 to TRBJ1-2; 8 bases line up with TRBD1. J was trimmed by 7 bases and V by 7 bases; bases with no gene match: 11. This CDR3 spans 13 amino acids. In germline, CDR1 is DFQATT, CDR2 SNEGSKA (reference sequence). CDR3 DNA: TGCAGTGTTACGGACAGGGCCGGAGGTGGCTACACCTTC. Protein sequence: CSVTDRAGGGYTF.

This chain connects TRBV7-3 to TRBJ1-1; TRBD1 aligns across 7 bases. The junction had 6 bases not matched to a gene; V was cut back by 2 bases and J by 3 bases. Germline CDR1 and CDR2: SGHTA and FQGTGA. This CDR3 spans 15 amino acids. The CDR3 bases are TGTGCCAGCAGCTTACTGACAGGGCCCTACACTGAAGCTTTCTTT. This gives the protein CASSLLTGPYTEAFF.

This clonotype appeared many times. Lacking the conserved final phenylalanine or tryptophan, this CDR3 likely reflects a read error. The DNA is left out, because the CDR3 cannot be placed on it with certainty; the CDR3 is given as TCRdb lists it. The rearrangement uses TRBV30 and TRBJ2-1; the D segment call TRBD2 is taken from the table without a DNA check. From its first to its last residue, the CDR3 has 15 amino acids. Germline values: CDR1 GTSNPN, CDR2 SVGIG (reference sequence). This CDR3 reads CAWSVQRGGLAPVSI.